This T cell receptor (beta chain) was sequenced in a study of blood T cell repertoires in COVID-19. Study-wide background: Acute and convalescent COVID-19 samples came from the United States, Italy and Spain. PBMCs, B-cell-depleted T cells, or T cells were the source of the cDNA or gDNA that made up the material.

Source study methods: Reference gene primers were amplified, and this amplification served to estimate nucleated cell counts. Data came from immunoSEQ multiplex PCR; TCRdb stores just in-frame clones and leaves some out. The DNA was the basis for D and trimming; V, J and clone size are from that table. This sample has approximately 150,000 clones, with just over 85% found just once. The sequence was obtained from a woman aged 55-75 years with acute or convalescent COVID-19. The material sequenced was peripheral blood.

CDR3 nucleotides: TGTGCCAGCAGCTTAAATTCGGGGGGGAACTATGGCTACACCTTC. It encodes CASSLNSGGNYGYTF. V gene TRBV7-2 combines with J gene TRBJ1-2, with a possible D match to TRBD1 (5 bases). With 2 bases removed from V and 2 bases from J, the gap between germline ends came to 12 bases. Germline V gene data show CDR1 as SGHTA and CDR2 as FQGNSA. The CDR3 is 15 residues long.